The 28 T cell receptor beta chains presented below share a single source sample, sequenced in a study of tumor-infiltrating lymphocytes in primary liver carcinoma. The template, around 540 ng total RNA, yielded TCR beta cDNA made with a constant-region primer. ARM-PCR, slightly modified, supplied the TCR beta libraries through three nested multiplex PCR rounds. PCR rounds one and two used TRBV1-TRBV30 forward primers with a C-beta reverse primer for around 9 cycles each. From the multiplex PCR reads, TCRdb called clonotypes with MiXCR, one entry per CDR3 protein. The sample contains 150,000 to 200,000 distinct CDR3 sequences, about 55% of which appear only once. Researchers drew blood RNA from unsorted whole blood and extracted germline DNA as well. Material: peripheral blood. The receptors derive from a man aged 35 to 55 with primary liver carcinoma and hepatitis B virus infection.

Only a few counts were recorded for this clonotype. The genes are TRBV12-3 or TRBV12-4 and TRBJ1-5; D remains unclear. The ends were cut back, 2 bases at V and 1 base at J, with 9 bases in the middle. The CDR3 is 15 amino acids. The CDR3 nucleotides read TGTGCCAGCAGTTTAACAGACTTGAGCAATCAGCCCCAGCATTTT. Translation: CASSLTDLSNQPQHF.

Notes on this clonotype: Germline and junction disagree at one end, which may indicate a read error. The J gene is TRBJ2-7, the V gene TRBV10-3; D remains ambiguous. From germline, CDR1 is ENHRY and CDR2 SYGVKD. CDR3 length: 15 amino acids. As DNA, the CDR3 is TGTCCCATCAGTGAAGTCCGGACGGCCCCCTACGAGCAGTACTTC. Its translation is CPISEVRTAPYEQYF.

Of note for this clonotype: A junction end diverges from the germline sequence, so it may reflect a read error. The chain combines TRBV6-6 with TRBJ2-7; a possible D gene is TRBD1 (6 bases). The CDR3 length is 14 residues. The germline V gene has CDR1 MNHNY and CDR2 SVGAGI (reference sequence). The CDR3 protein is CVSSFGQTFYEQYF. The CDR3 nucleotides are TGTGTCAGCAGCTTCGGACAGACGTTCTACGAGCAGTACTTC.

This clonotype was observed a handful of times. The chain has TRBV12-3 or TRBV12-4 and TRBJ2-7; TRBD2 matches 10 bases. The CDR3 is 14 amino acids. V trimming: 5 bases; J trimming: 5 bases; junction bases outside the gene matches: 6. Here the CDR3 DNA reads TGTGCCAGCAGTATCAGCGGGAGGGCCGACGAGCAGTACTTC. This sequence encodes CASSISGRADEQYF.

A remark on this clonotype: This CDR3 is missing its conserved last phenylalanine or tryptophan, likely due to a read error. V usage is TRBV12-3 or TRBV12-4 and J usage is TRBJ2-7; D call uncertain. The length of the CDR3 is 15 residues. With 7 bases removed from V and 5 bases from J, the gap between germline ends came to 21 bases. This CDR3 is CASTTPDRMDHEQYS. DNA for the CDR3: TGTGCCAGCACAACCCCGGACCGAATGGACCACGAGCAGTACTCC.

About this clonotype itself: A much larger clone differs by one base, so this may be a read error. CDR3: CVSSTGAGELFF. The CDR3 bases are TGTGTCAGCAGCACAGGGGCCGGGGAGCTGTTTTTT. This sequence joins TRBV12-3 or TRBV12-4 and TRBJ2-2, with 7 bases lining up with TRBD1. The CDR3 spans 12 residues.

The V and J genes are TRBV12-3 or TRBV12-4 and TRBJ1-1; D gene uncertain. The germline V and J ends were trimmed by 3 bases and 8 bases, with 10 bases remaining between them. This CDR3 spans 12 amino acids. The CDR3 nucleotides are TGTGCCAGCAGTTTTAGGGCAAGCGAAGCTTTCTTT. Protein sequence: CASSFRASEAFF.

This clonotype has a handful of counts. This CDR3 is CASSQVGAGGLHEQFF. The CDR3 nucleotides read TGTGCCAGCAGCCAAGTTGGAGCGGGAGGGCTCCATGAGCAGTTCTTC. The gene calls are TRBV14 and TRBJ2-1; 10 bases map to TRBD2. Germline assignment: CDR1 SGHDN and CDR2 FVKESK. The CDR3 sequence is 16 residues long. The V segment lost 1 base and the J segment 8 bases; nucleotides outside the gene matches: 8.

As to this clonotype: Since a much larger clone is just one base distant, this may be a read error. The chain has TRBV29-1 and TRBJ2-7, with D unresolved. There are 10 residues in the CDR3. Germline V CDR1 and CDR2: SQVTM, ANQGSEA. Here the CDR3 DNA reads TGCGGCGCGAAGGTAGGCGAGCAGTACTTC. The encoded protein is CGAKVGEQYF.

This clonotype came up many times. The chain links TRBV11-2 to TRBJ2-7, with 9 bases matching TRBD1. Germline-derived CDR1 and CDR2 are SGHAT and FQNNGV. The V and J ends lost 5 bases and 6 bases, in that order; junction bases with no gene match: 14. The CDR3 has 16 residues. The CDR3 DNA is TGTGCCAGCAGCCCCAGGACAGGGGTGGCGTCGGCCGAGCAGTACTTC. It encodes CASSPRTGVASAEQYF.

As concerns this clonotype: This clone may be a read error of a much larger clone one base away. DNA for the CDR3: TGTGCCAGCAGCGAGGGACTAGCTGTGATACGGTTCTTC. This translates into CASSEGLAVIRFF. The chain employs TRBV11-1 and TRBJ2-1; 9 bases are shared with TRBD2. Trimming removed 5 bases from V and 15 bases from J; junction bases left unmatched: 11. CDR3 length: 13 residues. The germline gives CDR1 SGHAT, CDR2 FQDESV (reference sequence).

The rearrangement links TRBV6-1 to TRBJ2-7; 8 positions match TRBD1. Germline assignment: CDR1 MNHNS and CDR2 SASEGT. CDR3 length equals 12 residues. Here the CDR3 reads CSSGQGGHEQYF. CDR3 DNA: TGTTCCTCCGGACAGGGAGGCCACGAGCAGTACTTC.

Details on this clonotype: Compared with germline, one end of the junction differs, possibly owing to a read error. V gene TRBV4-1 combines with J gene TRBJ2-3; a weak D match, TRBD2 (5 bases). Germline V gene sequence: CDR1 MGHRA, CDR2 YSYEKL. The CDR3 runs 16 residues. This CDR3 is CASSQPLRGNADAQYF. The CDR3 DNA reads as TGCGCCAGCAGCCAACCACTAAGAGGGAACGCAGATGCGCAGTATTTT.

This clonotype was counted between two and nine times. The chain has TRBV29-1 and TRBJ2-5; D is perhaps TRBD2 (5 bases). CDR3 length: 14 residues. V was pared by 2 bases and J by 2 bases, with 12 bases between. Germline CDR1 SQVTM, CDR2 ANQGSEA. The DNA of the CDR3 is TGCAGCGTTGAAATGACGGACTGGCAAGAGACCCAGTACTTC. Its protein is CSVEMTDWQETQYF. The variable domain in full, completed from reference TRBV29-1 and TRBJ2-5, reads SAVISQKPSRDICQRGTSLTIQCQVDSQVTMMFWYRQQPGQSLTLIATANQGSEATYESGFVIDKFPISRPNLTFSTLTVSNMSPEDSSIYLCSVEMTDWQETQYFGPGTRLLVL.

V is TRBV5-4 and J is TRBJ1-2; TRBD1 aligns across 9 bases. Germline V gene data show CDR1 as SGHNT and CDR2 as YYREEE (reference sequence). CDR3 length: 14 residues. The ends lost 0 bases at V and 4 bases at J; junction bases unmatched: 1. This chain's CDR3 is CASSLDRGLYGYTF. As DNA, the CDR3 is TGTGCCAGCAGCTTGGACAGGGGGCTCTATGGCTACACCTTC.

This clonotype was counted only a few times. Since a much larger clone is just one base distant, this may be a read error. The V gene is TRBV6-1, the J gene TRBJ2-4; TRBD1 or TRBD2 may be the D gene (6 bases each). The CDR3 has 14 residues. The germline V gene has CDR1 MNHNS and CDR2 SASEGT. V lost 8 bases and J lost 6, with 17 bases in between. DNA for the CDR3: TGTGCCAGCGGTGTAGCCGGGGGCACAAACATTCAGTACTTC. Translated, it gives CASGVAGGTNIQYF.

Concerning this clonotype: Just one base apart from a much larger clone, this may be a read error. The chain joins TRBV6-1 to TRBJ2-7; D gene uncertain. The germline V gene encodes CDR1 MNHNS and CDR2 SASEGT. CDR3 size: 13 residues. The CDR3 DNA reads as TGTACCAGCAGTGAAGCGCTTAGAAACGAGCAGTACTTC. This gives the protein CTSSEALRNEQYF.

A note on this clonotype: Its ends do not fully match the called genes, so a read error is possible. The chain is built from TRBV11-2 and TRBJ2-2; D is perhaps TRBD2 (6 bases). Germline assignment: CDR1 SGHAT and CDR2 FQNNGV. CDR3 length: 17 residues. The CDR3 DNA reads TGTACCAGCCGCTCCCTATACAAGTTAACTAGCACCTGGGAGCTGTTTTTT. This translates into CTSRSLYKLTSTWELFF.

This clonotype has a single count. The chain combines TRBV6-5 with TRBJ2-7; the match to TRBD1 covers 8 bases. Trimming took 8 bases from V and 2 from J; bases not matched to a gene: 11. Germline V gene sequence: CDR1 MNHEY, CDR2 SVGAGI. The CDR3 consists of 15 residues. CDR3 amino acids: CASGRGRTGTYEQYF. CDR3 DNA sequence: TGTGCCAGCGGTCGCGGAAGGACAGGGACCTACGAGCAGTACTTC.

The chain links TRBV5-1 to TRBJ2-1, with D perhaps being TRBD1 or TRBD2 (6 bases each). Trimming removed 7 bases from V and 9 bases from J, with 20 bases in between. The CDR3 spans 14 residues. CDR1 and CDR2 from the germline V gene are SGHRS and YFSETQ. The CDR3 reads CASHREWGLGEQFF. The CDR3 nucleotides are TGCGCCAGCCATCGGGAGTGGGGGCTGGGTGAGCAGTTCTTC.

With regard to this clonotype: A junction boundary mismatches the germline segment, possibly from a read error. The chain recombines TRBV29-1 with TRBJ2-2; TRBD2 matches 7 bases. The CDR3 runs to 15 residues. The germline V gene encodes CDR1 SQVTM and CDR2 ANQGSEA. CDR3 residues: CCVEDAAGAPLELFF. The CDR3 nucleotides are TGCTGCGTTGAAGACGCCGCGGGAGCCCCCTTGGAGCTGTTTTTT.

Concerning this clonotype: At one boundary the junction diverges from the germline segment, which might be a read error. The CDR3 protein is CASSPPGHQEIQYF. The CDR3 DNA follows: TGTGCCAGTAGCCCACCGGGACACCAAGAGATCCAGTACTTC. V and J are TRBV11-2 and TRBJ2-5; tentatively, D is TRBD1 (6 bases). The CDR3 length is 14 residues. Germline V lookup: CDR1 SGHAT, CDR2 FQNNGV.

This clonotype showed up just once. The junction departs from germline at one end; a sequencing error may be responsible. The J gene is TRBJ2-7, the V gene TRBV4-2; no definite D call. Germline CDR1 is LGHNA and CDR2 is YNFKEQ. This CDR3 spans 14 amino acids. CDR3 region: CASSCQTGNYEQYF. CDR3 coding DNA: TGTGCCAGCAGCTGCCAGACTGGGAACTACGAACAGTACTTC.

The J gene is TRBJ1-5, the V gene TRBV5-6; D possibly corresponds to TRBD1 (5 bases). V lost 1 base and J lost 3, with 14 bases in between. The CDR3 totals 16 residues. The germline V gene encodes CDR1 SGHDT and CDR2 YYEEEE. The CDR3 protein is CASSLSFGQINQPQHF. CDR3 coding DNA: TGTGCCAGCAGCTTGAGTTTCGGACAAATCAATCAGCCCCAGCATTTT.

The chain's CDR3 is CAWSWDRVSEQYF. CDR3 bases: TGTGCCTGGAGTTGGGACAGGGTCTCCGAGCAGTACTTC. The rearrangement joins TRBV30 to TRBJ2-7, with 9 bases matching TRBD1. Per germline, CDR1 GTSNPN and CDR2 SVGIG (reference sequence). J lost 6 bases, V lost 2 bases, and 5 bases had no gene match. This CDR3 is 13 amino acids long.

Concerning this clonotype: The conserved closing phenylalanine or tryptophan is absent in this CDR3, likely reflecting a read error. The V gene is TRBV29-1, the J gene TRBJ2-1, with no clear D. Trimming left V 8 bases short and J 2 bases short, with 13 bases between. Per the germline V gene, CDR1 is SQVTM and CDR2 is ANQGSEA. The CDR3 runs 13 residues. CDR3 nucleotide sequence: TGCAGCATCGGGCTGTTGGCCTACAATGAGCAGTTCTCC. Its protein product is CSIGLLAYNEQFS.

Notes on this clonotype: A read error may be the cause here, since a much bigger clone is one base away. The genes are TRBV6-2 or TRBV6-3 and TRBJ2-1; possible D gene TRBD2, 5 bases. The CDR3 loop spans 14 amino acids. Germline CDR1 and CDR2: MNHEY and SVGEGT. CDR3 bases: TGTGTCAGCAGTTACGGCCCGGAGGCGAATGAGCAGTTCTTC. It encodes CVSSYGPEANEQFF.

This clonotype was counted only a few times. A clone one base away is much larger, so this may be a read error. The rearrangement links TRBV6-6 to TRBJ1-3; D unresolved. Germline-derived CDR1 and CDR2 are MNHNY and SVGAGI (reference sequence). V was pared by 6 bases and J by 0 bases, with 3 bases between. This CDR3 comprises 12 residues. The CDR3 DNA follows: TGTGCCAGCAGGGGCTCTGGAAACACCATATATTTT. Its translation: CASRGSGNTIYF.